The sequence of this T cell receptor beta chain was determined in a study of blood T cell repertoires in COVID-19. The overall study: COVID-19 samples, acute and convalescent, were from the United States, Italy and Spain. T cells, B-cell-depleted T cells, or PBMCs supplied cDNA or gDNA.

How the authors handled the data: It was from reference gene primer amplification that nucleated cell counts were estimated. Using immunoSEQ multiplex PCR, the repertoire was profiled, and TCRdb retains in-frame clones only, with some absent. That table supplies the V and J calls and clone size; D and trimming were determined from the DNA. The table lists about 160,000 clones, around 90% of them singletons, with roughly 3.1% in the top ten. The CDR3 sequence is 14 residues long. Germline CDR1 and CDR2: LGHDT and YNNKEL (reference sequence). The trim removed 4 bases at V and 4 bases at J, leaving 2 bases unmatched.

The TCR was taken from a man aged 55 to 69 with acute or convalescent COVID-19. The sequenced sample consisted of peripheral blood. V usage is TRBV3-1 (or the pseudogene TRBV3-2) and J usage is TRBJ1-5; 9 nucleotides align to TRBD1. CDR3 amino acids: CASSPGQGNQPQHF. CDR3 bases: TGTGCCAGCAGCCCGGGACAGGGTAATCAGCCCCAGCATTTT.